Below are 2 T cell receptor beta chains sequenced from a single sample in a study of shared clonotypes between healthy human individuals. Repertoires were generated with immunoSEQ multiplex PCR, while TCRdb's copy carries only in-frame clones and drops some. The sample contains 2 million to 2.5 million clones, around 95% of which appear only once. Sequencing used naive CD4+ T cells sorted from blood. Noted subset: CD45RA+ positively selected. These receptors all come from a man between 18 and 35 years old in good health.

As for this clone: Other DNA sequences in this sample translate to the same CDR3. This chain joins TRBV18 and TRBJ1-2, with no clear D. V lost 3 bases and J 2 bases, leaving 7 bases between the germline ends. The CDR3 spans 13 residues. Germline-derived CDR1 and CDR2 are KGHSH and LQKENI. The CDR3 nucleotides are TGTGCCAGCTCACCGGACGGAAACTATGGCTACACCTTC. Its translation: CASSPDGNYGYTF.

This chain joins TRBV10-3 and TRBJ2-2; D unresolved. Trimming removed 2 bases at V and 7 bases at J, with 11 bases between. The CDR3 runs 14 residues. CDR1 is ENHRY, CDR2 SYGVKD, per germline. The CDR3, as DNA: TGTGCCATCAGTGAGGGTCAGTCGATCGGGGAGCTGTTTTTT. Amino acid sequence: CAISEGQSIGELFF.